This passage covers 29 T cell receptor beta chains from one sample sequenced in a study of immune evolution from preneoplasia to lung adenocarcinoma. Generated by immunoSEQ multiplex PCR, the TCRdb table keeps only in-frame clones and is missing some. The data contain around 10,000 clones, about 80% of them singletons. The sequencing input was FFPE minimally invasive lung adenocarcinoma tissue. Receptor source: a person aged 65-85 years with lung adenocarcinoma. Some clones in this sample may be carry-over from other donors' samples.

V gene TRBV28 combines with J gene TRBJ2-7; TRBD1 agrees at 7 bases. Trimming cost V 5 bases and J 4 bases; bases outside gene matches: 5. Germline CDR1 reads MDHEN; CDR2 reads SYDVKM. CDR3 length equals 13 residues. CDR3 in DNA: TGTGCCAGCAGTCTAAGACAGGGTTACGAGCAGTACTTC. This codes for CASSLRQGYEQYF.

This chain connects TRBV30 to TRBJ2-7, with 7 positions matching TRBD1. There are 14 residues in the CDR3. In germline, CDR1 is GTSNPN, CDR2 SVGIG (reference sequence). V gave up 3 bases and J gave up 2 bases; unmatched junction bases: 7. The CDR3 protein is CAWRPGQEPYEQYF. For the CDR3, the DNA is TGTGCCTGGAGGCCCGGACAGGAACCCTACGAGCAGTACTTC.

This clone came up a few times. This chain uses TRBV6-5 with TRBJ2-7; D gene unclear. The CDR3 has 12 amino acids. CDR1 is MNHEY and CDR2 is SVGAGI in the germline V gene. V lost 5 bases, J lost 3 bases, and 8 bases lay in between. For the CDR3, the DNA is TGTGCCAGCAGTGCCGGATACTACGAGCAGTACTTC. Its protein product is CASSAGYYEQYF.

The chain recombines TRBV9 with TRBJ1-5; no clear D. The CDR3 covers 14 residues. In germline, CDR1 is SGDLS, CDR2 YYNGEE. The V gene lost 2 bases and the J gene lost 3 bases, with 9 bases spanning the gap. This CDR3 is CASSVDDNNQPQHF. CDR3 coding DNA: TGTGCCAGCAGCGTCGACGACAACAATCAGCCCCAGCATTTT.

A few counts support this clone. The V and J genes are TRBV2 and TRBJ1-5; D unclear. Trimming removed 0 bases from V and 6 bases from J, with 9 bases in between. The germline gives CDR1 SNHLY, CDR2 FYNNEI. The length of the CDR3 is 14 residues. Here the CDR3 DNA reads TGTGCCAGCAGTGAAGCGACAAACAGTCAGCCCCAGCATTTT. Its translation: CASSEATNSQPQHF.

The chain has TRBV2 and TRBJ1-1, with 7 bases lining up with TRBD1. The CDR3 runs to 14 residues. V was clipped by 3 bases and J by 5 bases; unmatched bases: 6. Germline V gene sequence: CDR1 SNHLY, CDR2 FYNNEI. The CDR3 here is CASSDAGGGTEAFF. DNA for the CDR3: TGTGCCAGCAGTGACGCAGGGGGTGGGACTGAAGCTTTCTTT.

The V gene is TRBV5-4, the J gene TRBJ2-7, with 9 positions matching TRBD2. Trimming removed 0 bases from V and 2 bases from J; junction bases left unmatched: 9. The CDR3 is 17 amino acids. Germline loops: CDR1 SGHNT, CDR2 YYREEE (reference sequence). The CDR3 here is CASSLASGATQTYEQYF. CDR3 DNA sequence: TGTGCCAGCAGCTTGGCTAGCGGGGCCACCCAGACCTACGAGCAGTACTTC.

This chain links TRBV15 with TRBJ2-3, with D perhaps matching TRBD2 (5 bases). V was trimmed by 1 base and J by 8 bases, leaving 7 bases between them. The CDR3 spans 12 residues. Looked up from germline, CDR1 is LNHNV and CDR2 is YYDKDF (reference sequence). CDR3 sequence reads: CATSRVEGTQYF. The CDR3 DNA reads as TGTGCCACCAGCAGAGTTGAGGGTACGCAGTATTTT.

The chain is built from TRBV6-1 and TRBJ1-4; 8 positions match TRBD1. V lost 4 bases, J lost 7 bases, and 5 bases stayed unmatched. Per germline, CDR1 MNHNS and CDR2 SASEGT. The CDR3 runs 14 residues. The CDR3 protein is CASSGTGRGEKLFF. The CDR3 bases are TGTGCCAGCAGTGGGACAGGGCGAGGTGAAAAACTGTTTTTT.

This chain links TRBV2 with TRBJ2-5; TRBD2 aligns across 10 bases. The CDR3 covers 15 residues. Unmatched junction bases numbered 16, after V lost 7 bases and J lost 11 bases. The germline gives CDR1 SNHLY, CDR2 FYNNEI. The CDR3 region is CASIPSGGLSLSQYF. For the CDR3, the DNA is TGTGCCAGCATTCCTAGCGGGGGCCTGTCGCTGTCTCAGTACTTC. The whole variable domain, filled in from reference TRBV2 and TRBJ2-5, reads EPEVTQTPSHQVTQMGQEVILRCVPISNHLYFYWYRQILGQKVEFLVSFYNNEISEKSEIFDDQFSVERPDGSNFTLKIRSTKLEDSAMYFCASIPSGGLSLSQYFGPGTRLLVL.

This chain links TRBV5-6 with TRBJ2-5; D is uncertain. The CDR3 length is 11 residues. V lost 4 bases, J lost 6 bases, and 7 bases lay in between. Germline V CDR1 and CDR2: SGHDT, YYEEEE. CDR3 DNA: TGTGCCAGCAGCCGAGGAAAGACCCAGTACTTC. Residues: CASSRGKTQYF.

This clone was observed a handful of times. CDR3 sequence reads: CASSSGTSGRDEQFF. CDR3 in DNA: TGTGCCAGCAGCTCCGGGACTAGCGGGAGAGATGAGCAGTTCTTC. The chain is built from TRBV9 and TRBJ2-1, with TRBD2 identical over 14 bases. The trim removed 4 bases at V and 8 bases at J, leaving 5 bases unmatched. CDR3 length equals 15 residues. CDR1 is SGDLS, CDR2 YYNGEE, per germline.

The rearrangement uses TRBV30 and TRBJ2-2; 7 nucleotides align to TRBD1. Per the germline V gene, CDR1 is GTSNPN and CDR2 is SVGIG (reference sequence). The length of the CDR3 is 14 residues. Trimming cost V 6 bases and J 1 base; bases outside gene matches: 5. The CDR3 coding sequence is TGTGCCTGTTTGGGACAGTTGAACACCGGGGAGCTGTTTTTT. Its protein product is CACLGQLNTGELFF.

This clone was counted a few times. The genes are TRBV28 and TRBJ2-7, with D maybe TRBD2 (5 bases). The CDR3 runs 13 residues. Between the trimmed V and J ends, which lost 2 bases and 2 bases, there was a span of 7 bases. Looked up from germline, CDR1 is MDHEN and CDR2 is SYDVKM. The CDR3 DNA reads as TGTGCCAGCAGTTTAATCGGGGCCTACGAGCAGTACTTC. Amino acids: CASSLIGAYEQYF.

The V gene is TRBV6-1, the J gene TRBJ1-5; D possibly corresponds to TRBD1 (5 bases). Germline values: CDR1 MNHNS, CDR2 SASEGT. The V end lost 6 bases, the J end lost 1 base, and 13 bases lay between the germline ends. The CDR3 sequence is 15 residues long. This CDR3 is CASRRGGESNQPQHF. The CDR3 DNA is TGTGCCAGCAGGAGGGGAGGGGAGAGCAATCAGCCCCAGCATTTT.

The V gene is TRBV19, the J gene TRBJ1-1; D gene unclear. From germline, CDR1 is LNHDA and CDR2 SQIVND (reference sequence). The V and J ends lost 2 bases and 1 base respectively, with 5 bases between them. The CDR3 contains 13 residues. For the CDR3, the DNA is TGTGCCAGTAGTATACCCGGGAACACTGAAGCTTTCTTT. This gives the protein CASSIPGNTEAFF.

V and J are TRBV9 and TRBJ1-6, with D possibly being TRBD1 (5 bases). The germline gives CDR1 SGDLS, CDR2 YYNGEE. V was cut by 3 bases and J by 11 bases, with 12 bases left in between. The CDR3 length is 13 residues. CDR3 in amino acids: CASSALQGAPLHF. As DNA, the CDR3 is TGTGCCAGCAGCGCACTCCAGGGAGCACCCCTCCACTTT.

The J gene is TRBJ2-3, the V gene TRBV11-1; D is uncertain. V lost 6 bases, J lost 4 bases, and 5 bases lay in between. The CDR3 extends over 11 amino acids. The germline V gene encodes CDR1 SGHAT and CDR2 FQDESV (reference sequence). The CDR3 protein is CASRRADTQYF. CDR3 in DNA: TGTGCCAGCAGACGGGCAGATACGCAGTATTTT.

The chain has TRBV21-1 and TRBJ1-5; the table's TRBD1 call for D was not verified on the DNA. TRBV21-1 is a known pseudogene. CDR3 length: 11 residues. CDR3: CASTRGQPQHF. The CDR3, as DNA: TGTGCCAGCACTAGGGGCCAGCCCCAGCATTTT.

The V gene is TRBV6-6, the J gene TRBJ1-5; possibly TRBD1 for D (6 bases). V lost 0 bases to trimming and J lost 7 bases, with 10 bases between them. Germline V gives CDR1 MNHNY, CDR2 SVGAGI (reference sequence). The CDR3 loop spans 14 amino acids. CDR3 residues: CASSYSGGSQPQHF. The CDR3 DNA reads TGTGCCAGCAGTTACTCGGGGGGCAGCCAGCCCCAGCATTTT.

The J gene is TRBJ1-5, the V gene TRBV18, with D perhaps TRBD1 (6 bases). V was pared by 2 bases and J by 4 bases, with 21 bases between. Per the germline V gene, CDR1 is KGHSH and CDR2 is LQKENI. The CDR3 is made up of 18 amino acids. As DNA, the CDR3 is TGTGCCAGCTCACCAACTCAAGGGGGGCTAATGGGTAATCAGCCCCAGCATTTT. Translating it yields CASSPTQGGLMGNQPQHF.

This sequence joins TRBV7-2 and TRBJ2-7; 9 bases line up with TRBD1. J was trimmed by 7 bases and V by 3 bases; bases with no gene match: 4. The CDR3 has 13 residues. Looked up from germline, CDR1 is SGHTA and CDR2 is FQGNSA. The CDR3 coding sequence is TGTGCCAGCAGCTTGGACAGGGGCCAGGAGCAGTACTTC. It translates to CASSLDRGQEQYF.

The rearrangement uses TRBV29-1 and TRBJ2-2; a weak D match, TRBD2 (7 bases). The germline gives CDR1 SQVTM, CDR2 ANQGSEA. The CDR3 has 15 amino acids. With 6 bases removed from V and 3 bases from J, the gap between germline ends came to 17 bases. CDR3 DNA sequence: TGCAGCGTCCCACGGGGGGCATCAGACACCGGGGAGCTGTTTTTT. It translates to CSVPRGASDTGELFF.

A few counts support this clone. A read error may account for a junction end that differs from germline. The chain links TRBV7-3 to TRBJ1-5; no clear D. Germline CDR1 reads SGHTA; CDR2 reads FQGTGA. CDR3 length equals 11 residues. CDR3 nucleotides: TGTGCCAGCAGCTTTAATCATCCCCAGCATTTT. Translated, it gives CASSFNHPQHF.

This chain joins TRBV10-3 and TRBJ2-3; TRBD2 matches at 9 bases. The V gene end was trimmed by 6 bases and the J gene end by 5 bases; junction bases not matched to a gene: 3. Germline V lookup: CDR1 ENHRY, CDR2 SYGVKD. The length of the CDR3 is 13 residues. CDR3 coding DNA: TGTGCCATCAGCATACTAGCGGGAGATACGCAGTATTTT. Protein product: CAISILAGDTQYF.

This clone was seen a single time. The J gene is TRBJ1-2, the V gene TRBV18, with 9 bases aligning to TRBD1. The CDR3 extends over 14 amino acids. Germline-derived CDR1 and CDR2 are KGHSH and LQKENI. V lost 5 bases, J lost 8 bases, and 9 bases stayed unmatched. The CDR3 bases are TGTGCCAGCTCAGAGACGAGACAGGGGGTCGGCTACACCTTC. This translates into CASSETRQGVGYTF.

The chain carries TRBV19 and TRBJ2-2, with D possibly TRBD2 on 5 matching bases. The ends were cut back, 9 bases at V and 5 bases at J, with 22 bases in the middle. The CDR3 runs to 16 residues. CDR1 is LNHDA and CDR2 is SQIVND in the germline V gene (reference sequence). In DNA, the CDR3 is TGTGCCAGCCTGAGGGATGACTCGGCGCATACCGGGGAGCTGTTTTTT. Amino acids: CASLRDDSAHTGELFF.

The chain joins TRBV6-5 to TRBJ2-3; possibly TRBD2 for D (7 bases). The V and J ends lost 4 bases and 4 bases respectively, with 12 bases between them. Germline lookup yields CDR1 MNHEY and CDR2 SVGAGI. CDR3 size: 14 residues. The DNA of the CDR3 is TGTGCCAGCAGTTCACAGGGAGGGGCAGATACGCAGTATTTT. Its protein product is CASSSQGGADTQYF.

The gene calls are TRBV9 and TRBJ1-2; possible D gene TRBD1, 5 bases. The V gene's germline CDR1 is SGDLS and CDR2 YYNGEE. The CDR3 sequence is 13 residues long. Deletions cut 0 bases from V and 4 bases from J, with 7 bases between. DNA of the CDR3: TGTGCCAGCAGCGTAGCAGACAGCTATGGCTACACCTTC. Translation: CASSVADSYGYTF.